A selection of T cell receptor beta chains follows, all from one sample in a study of T cell changes during pregnancy in multiple sclerosis. Here immunoSEQ multiplex PCR was the method, and the copy in TCRdb shows in-frame clones only, minus some. The sample shows 23,000 or so clones, approximately 86% of them seen only once. This specimen consisted of CD8+ T cells from peripheral blood mononuclear cells, obtained in the first trimester of pregnancy. The receptors come from a female donor in good health, enrolled as a control in a pregnancy study. Each CDR3 is given without its conserved first and last residue. D genes are given only for firm matches.

.,TRBJ1-2,TRBV27,ASSSAQNYGYT
TRBD2,TRBJ2-1,TRBV11-3,ASSPTGGPMHEQF
.,TRBJ2-1,TRBV9,ASSGTVTYNEQF
.,TRBJ2-7,TRBV14,ASSQDGGNPSFGQY
TRBD1,TRBJ1-6,TRBV19,ASSWTGESSPLH
.,TRBJ1-1,TRBV9,ASSVGQDTEAF
TRBD2,TRBJ2-1,TRBV27,ATSGTSNNEQF
TRBD1,TRBJ1-4,TRBV5-1,ATATRGSDGEKLF
TRBD2,TRBJ2-1,TRBV15,ATSTQGLAAYNEQF
.,TRBJ1-5,TRBV4-2,ASSQDSGTNQPQH
TRBD1,TRBJ1-6,TRBV15,ATSATGTGYSPLH
.,TRBJ2-7,TRBV5-8,ASSFTVPYEQY
.,TRBJ2-7,TRBV5-6,ASSAGPLEQY
.,TRBJ2-7,TRBV4-1,ASSPDLGGEQY
.,TRBJ1-5,TRBV6-4,ASSGRRRNQPQH
.,TRBJ2-7,TRBV5-4,ASSSSMDGSSYEQY
.,TRBJ2-3,TRBV27,ASTSGVNTQY
.,TRBJ2-1,TRBV5-4,ASSYGGYNEQF
TRBD1,TRBJ1-6,TRBV9,ASSGLTGDRSPLH
TRBD2,TRBJ2-7,TRBV7-2,ASSWAGLAGGTYEQY
.,TRBJ2-5,TRBV6-1,ASSEGRDQETQY
.,TRBJ2-7,TRBV7-9,ASSLAEFPGLYYEQY
TRBD1,TRBJ2-2,TRBV9,ASSASTGYGGELF
TRBD1,TRBJ1-1,TRBV13,ASSGLQDRVTEAF
.,TRBJ2-7,TRBV7-2,ASSLDSRGGGSYEQY
TRBD2,TRBJ2-5,TRBV11-2,ASSLEYGLAGEGETQY
.,TRBJ1-1,TRBV4-1,ASSQVQRRNTEAF
TRBD2,TRBJ2-2,TRBV6-1,ASSGAGADTGELF
.,.,TRBV11-2,ASSLTEGHYEQY